The present TCR beta chain was sequenced within a study of blood T cell repertoires in COVID-19. Study information: Sites in the United States, Italy and Spain provided acute and convalescent COVID-19 samples. Nucleic acid was either cDNA or gDNA, and it came from T cells, B-cell-depleted T cells, or PBMCs.

Sequencing was performed with immunoSEQ multiplex PCR; in TCRdb, only in-frame clones are kept and a portion is missing. The table includes some 85,000 clones, roughly 87% detected once. The TCR was taken from a man between 50 and 59 years old with acute or convalescent COVID-19. The material sequenced was peripheral blood.

The DNA of the CDR3 is TGCGCCAGCAGCTCGAGATCTGGGGCCAACGTCCTGACTTTC. Its translation is CASSSRSGANVLTF. This sequence joins TRBV5-1 and TRBJ2-6; D gene uncertain. CDR3 length equals 14 residues. Germline V gene sequence: CDR1 SGHRS, CDR2 YFSETQ. The V end was cut by 3 bases, the J end by 1 base, with 5 bases between.